A selection of T cell receptor beta chains follows, all from one sample in a study of patients and donors after allogeneic stem cell transplantation. Each CDR3 protein gets one entry after TCRdb re-called the RT-PCR reads with MiXCR. The table shows roughly 200,000 distinct CDR3 sequences, with around 41% occurring only once. The sequencing input was blood, either unsorted or a sorted T cell fraction (not recorded which). The receptors derive from a human donor who was either an allogeneic HSCT recipient or a stem cell or donor lymphocyte infusion donor (not recorded which). It is not recorded whose cells these are; they may come from a transplant donor. Each CDR3 is given with its conserved first and last residue. Fields, in order: D gene, J gene, V gene, clone size, CDR3 protein, CDR3 DNA. A D gene is named only where the DNA matches it firmly. Rows may omit the clone size; those that give it use once, few, many or a size class.

NA | TRBJ1-3 | TRBV12-3/TRBV12-4 | NA | CASSFRQDGNTIYF | TGTGCCAGCAGTTTCAGGCAGGATGGAAACACCATATATTTT
NA | TRBJ1-2 | TRBV12-3/TRBV12-4 | NA | CASSPHRGKAGYTF | TGTGCCAGCAGCCCACACCGGGGAAAGGCCGGCTACACCTTC
NA | TRBJ1-1 | TRBV4-3 | NA | CASSQETAPLGAFF | TGCGCCAGCAGCCAAGAGACAGCTCCCCTTGGGGCTTTCTTT
NA | TRBJ1-2 | TRBV30 | NA | CACPGPNSGYTF | TGTGCCTGTCCCGGGCCCAATTCCGGCTACACCTTC
NA | TRBJ1-5 | TRBV4-3 | NA | CASSQVWPQHF | TGCGCCAGCAGCCAAGTATGGCCCCAGCATTTT
TRBD1 | TRBJ1-1 | TRBV29-1 | many | CSVVGQGTEAFF | TGCAGCGTTGTCGGACAGGGCACTGAAGCTTTCTTT
TRBD1 | TRBJ1-5 | TRBV2 | few | CASRERQGHPYSNQPQHF | TGTGCCAGCAGGGAGAGACAGGGCCATCCATATAGCAATCAGCCCCAGCATTTT
NA | TRBJ1-3 | TRBV12-3/TRBV12-4 | few | CASSPRGVNTIYF | TGTGCCAGCAGCCCGAGGGGGGTAAACACCATATATTTT
NA | TRBJ1-2 | TRBV10-3 | few | CAISETPDVVNYGYTF | TGTGCCATCAGTGAGACACCGGACGTAGTGAACTATGGCTACACCTTC
NA | TRBJ1-3 | TRBV12-3/TRBV12-4 | few | CASSGGLCGNTIYF | TGTGCCAGCAGTGGGGGATTGTGTGGAAACACCATATATTTT
TRBD2 | TRBJ2-3 | TRBV15 | NA | CATSPRAGVTDTQYF | TGTGCCACCAGCCCTAGAGCGGGAGTCACAGATACGCAGTATTTT
NA | TRBJ1-1 | TRBV12-3/TRBV12-4 | NA | CASTTHRDTEAFF | TGTGCCAGCACTACTCACAGGGACACTGAAGCTTTCTTT
TRBD2 | TRBJ2-5 | TRBV28 | few | CASRPGGQETQYF | TGTGCCAGCAGGCCGGGGGGACAAGAGACCCAGTACTTC
TRBD1 | TRBJ1-1 | TRBV6-5 | NA | CASSRFSGGRENTEAFF | TGTGCCAGCAGCCGATTTTCAGGGGGGAGGGAGAACACTGAAGCTTTCTTT
NA | TRBJ1-2 | TRBV29-1 | few | CSVARASYGYTF | TGCAGCGTAGCCCGAGCTTCCTATGGCTACACCTTC
TRBD2 | TRBJ2-7 | TRBV29-1 | NA | CSVGAGGSSYEQYF | TGCAGCGTCGGAGCGGGAGGGTCTTCCTACGAGCAGTACTTC
NA | TRBJ2-7 | TRBV4-1 | NA | CASSQEWGEQYF | TGCGCCAGCAGCCAAGAATGGGGGGAGCAGTACTTC
TRBD2 | TRBJ2-7 | TRBV28 | once | CASSSSGRADEQYF | TGTGCCAGCAGTTCTAGCGGGAGGGCCGACGAGCAGTACTTC
NA | TRBJ1-5 | TRBV12-3/TRBV12-4 | few | CASRFGELSYSNQPQHF | TGTGCCAGCAGGTTTGGGGAGTTAAGTTATAGCAATCAGCCCCAGCATTTT
NA | TRBJ2-1 | TRBV20-1 | NA | CSAREQFF | TGCAGTGCTAGGGAGCAGTTCTTC
NA | TRBJ1-2 | TRBV15 | NA | CATSRDGYGYTF | TGTGCCACCAGCAGGGACGGTTATGGCTACACCTTC
NA | TRBJ1-5 | TRBV20-1 | few | CSARAAAKEPQHF | TGCAGTGCTAGAGCAGCGGCAAAGGAGCCCCAGCATTTT
NA | TRBJ1-3 | TRBV7-6 | NA | CASSFSGGHPGNTIYF | TGTGCCAGCAGCTTTTCGGGTGGCCACCCTGGAAACACCATATATTTT
TRBD1 | TRBJ1-1 | TRBV4-3 | NA | CASSQDTTGGTEAFF | TGCGCCAGCAGCCAAGATACTACAGGGGGTACTGAAGCTTTCTTT
NA | TRBJ2-7 | TRBV4-1 | NA | CASSGRSPYEQYF | TGCGCCAGCAGCGGGCGGAGCCCCTACGAGCAGTACTTC
NA | TRBJ1-1 | TRBV19 | NA | CASSTKPTEAFF | TGTGCCAGTAGTACGAAACCCACTGAAGCTTTCTTT
NA | TRBJ1-2 | TRBV6-5 | NA | CASGSGMGGYDGYTF | TGTGCCAGCGGCTCTGGTATGGGGGGCTATGATGGCTACACCTTC
NA | TRBJ1-3 | TRBV5-1 | few | CASSSAVGNTIYF | TGCGCCAGCAGCTCAGCCGTGGGAAACACCATATATTTT
NA | TRBJ2-1 | TRBV25-1 | NA | CASSDTWGGYNEQFF | TGTGCCAGCAGTGATACCTGGGGTGGCTACAATGAGCAGTTCTTC
TRBD1 | TRBJ1-5 | TRBV12-3/TRBV12-4 | few | CASSRQGWPQHF | TGTGCCAGCAGCCGACAGGGATGGCCCCAGCATTTT
TRBD2 | TRBJ2-3 | TRBV7-8 | many | CASSLATSAATDTQYF | TGTGCCAGCAGCTTAGCGACTAGCGCCGCCACAGATACGCAGTATTTT
NA | TRBJ2-7 | TRBV6-5 | NA | CASSYQGNEQYF | TGTGCCAGCAGTTATCAGGGGAACGAGCAGTACTTC
TRBD2 | TRBJ2-5 | TRBV7-8 | few | CASSLEGRLAGVTETQYF | TGTGCCAGCAGCTTAGAGGGGCGACTAGCGGGAGTTACTGAGACCCAGTACTTC
NA | TRBJ1-1 | TRBV12-3/TRBV12-4 | NA | CASSAEIRQNTEAFF | TGTGCCAGCAGCGCTGAGATCAGACAGAACACTGAAGCTTTCTTT
NA | TRBJ2-1 | TRBV11-2 | NA | CASSLWLLGSYNEQFF | TGTGCCAGCAGCTTATGGCTCCTTGGGTCCTACAATGAGCAGTTCTTC
NA | TRBJ2-5 | TRBV3-1 | once | CASTRAGAETQYF | TGTGCCAGCACCCGCGCAGGGGCAGAGACCCAGTACTTC
NA | TRBJ1-1 | TRBV27 | few | CASSLAGALNTEAFF | TGTGCCAGCAGTTTGGCAGGCGCACTAAACACTGAAGCTTTCTTT
TRBD1 | TRBJ1-1 | TRBV6-2/TRBV6-3 | NA | CASRPPRQGTTEAFF | TGTGCCAGCAGGCCACCTCGACAGGGGACGACTGAAGCTTTCTTT
NA | TRBJ1-1 | TRBV20-1 | NA | CSAKPGNTEAFF | TGCAGTGCTAAACCCGGGAACACTGAAGCTTTCTTT
TRBD1 | TRBJ2-1 | TRBV11-2 | NA | CASGGQGFLNEQFF | TGTGCCAGCGGAGGACAGGGATTTTTGAATGAGCAGTTCTTC
TRBD1 | TRBJ1-1 | TRBV7-9 | NA | CASSLPGQGPNTEAFF | TGTGCCAGCAGCTTACCGGGACAGGGACCGAACACTGAAGCTTTCTTT
NA | TRBJ2-5 | TRBV3-1 | NA | CASSQEWGHSRETQYF | TGTGCCAGCAGCCAGGAATGGGGCCACTCAAGAGAGACCCAGTACTTC
TRBD1 | TRBJ2-7 | TRBV12-3/TRBV12-4 | few | CASSGRDRGSYEQYF | TGTGCCAGCAGCGGACGGGACAGGGGGTCCTACGAGCAGTACTTC
NA | TRBJ2-3 | TRBV3-1 | few | CASSHPNADTQYF | TGTGCCAGCAGCCATCCAAATGCAGATACGCAGTATTTT
NA | TRBJ2-1 | TRBV14 | NA | CASSQIHRGTRLYNEQFF | TGTGCCAGCAGCCAGATCCATAGGGGCACACGTCTCTACAATGAGCAGTTCTTC
NA | TRBJ2-1 | TRBV5-1 | NA | CASSSGVDYNEQFF | TGCGCCAGCAGTTCTGGGGTGGACTACAATGAGCAGTTCTTC
NA | TRBJ1-6 | TRBV5-6 | once | CASSFGTQNSPLHF | TGTGCCAGCAGCTTCGGGACACAAAATTCACCCCTCCACTTT
TRBD1 | TRBJ1-1 | TRBV7-3 | few | CASSLTGQGRSEAFF | TGTGCCAGCAGCTTAACGGGACAGGGTAGGTCTGAAGCTTTCTTT
TRBD2 | TRBJ2-7 | TRBV27 | NA | CASSPSGENYEQYF | TGTGCCAGCAGTCCGAGCGGGGAGAACTACGAGCAGTACTTC
NA | TRBJ1-2 | TRBV27 | NA | CASSAGTTDYGYTF | TGTGCCAGCAGTGCCGGGACAACCGACTATGGCTACACCTTC
TRBD2 | TRBJ2-1 | TRBV3-1 | few | CASSPGILAGGDEQFF | TGTGCCAGCAGCCCCGGTATACTAGCGGGAGGGGATGAGCAGTTCTTC
NA | TRBJ1-2 | TRBV3-1 | NA | CASSQDRVYGYTF | TGTGCCAGCAGCCAAGACAGGGTTTATGGCTACACCTTC
TRBD1 | TRBJ2-3 | TRBV6-1 | NA | CASTKSRVRQGGTDTQYF | TGTGCCAGCACCAAATCCCGGGTCCGACAGGGAGGCACAGATACGCAGTATTTT
NA | TRBJ1-1 | TRBV7-2 | few | CASSLDSLEAFF | TGTGCCAGCAGCCTAGACAGCCTTGAAGCTTTCTTT